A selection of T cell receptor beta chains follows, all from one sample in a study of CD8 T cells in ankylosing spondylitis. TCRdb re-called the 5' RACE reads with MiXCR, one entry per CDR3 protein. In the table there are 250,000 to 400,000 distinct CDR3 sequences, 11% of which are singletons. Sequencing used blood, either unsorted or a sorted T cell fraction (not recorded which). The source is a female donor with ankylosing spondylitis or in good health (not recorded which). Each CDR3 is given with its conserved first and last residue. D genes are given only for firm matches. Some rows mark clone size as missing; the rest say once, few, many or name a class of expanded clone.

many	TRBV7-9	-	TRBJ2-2	TGTGCCAGCAGCTTACTAGCGAAGGACACCGGGGAGCTGTTTTTT	CASSLLAKDTGELFF
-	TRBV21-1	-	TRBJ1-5	TGTGCCAGCAGCAAAGACAAGGCCCACAATCAGCCCCAGCATTTT	CASSKDKAHNQPQHF
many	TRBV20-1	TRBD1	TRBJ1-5	TGCAGTGCTAGAGAGGACAGGGGGAATCAGCCCCAGCATTTT	CSAREDRGNQPQHF
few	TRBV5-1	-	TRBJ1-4	TGCGCCAGCAGTATGCGGAGCACTAATGAAAAACTGTTTTTT	CASSMRSTNEKLFF
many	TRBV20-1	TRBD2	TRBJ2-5	TGCAGTGCTAGTGATCCCCAGTTAGCGGGGACCCAGTACTTC	CSASDPQLAGTQYF
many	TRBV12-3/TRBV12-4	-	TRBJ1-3	TGTGCCAGCAGCCCCAGGGCAAACACCATATATTTT	CASSPRANTIYF
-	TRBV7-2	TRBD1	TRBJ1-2	TGTGCCAGCAGCCGGGACAGGGAGGGAGGCTACACCTTC	CASSRDREGGYTF
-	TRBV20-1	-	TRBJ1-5	TGCAGTGCTAGAGAAAACTCGGATCGGCCCCAGCATTTT	CSARENSDRPQHF
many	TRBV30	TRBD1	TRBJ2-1	TGTGCCTGGAGAATTAGGGGGAGCGGGACAGGGAGCTCCTACAATGAGCAGTTCTTC	CAWRIRGSGTGSSYNEQFF
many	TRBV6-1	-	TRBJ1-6	TGTGCCAGCAGTGCCAGGCCGACAGCTGAAAATTCACCCCTCCACTTT	CASSARPTAENSPLHF
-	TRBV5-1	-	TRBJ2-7	TGCGCCAGCAGCTTGGCAGGCGGGCTGGGGGACGAGCAGTACTTC	CASSLAGGLGDEQYF
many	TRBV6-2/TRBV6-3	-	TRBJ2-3	TGTGCCAGCAGTTGGGACTTCAAGGCGAATACGCAGTATTTT	CASSWDFKANTQYF
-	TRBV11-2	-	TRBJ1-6	TGTGCCAGCAGCCGAGACGGACGGTATAATTCACCCCTCCACTTT	CASSRDGRYNSPLHF
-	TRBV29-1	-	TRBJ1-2	TGCAGCGTTGTTAGGACGGTGGAAGGCTACACCTTC	CSVVRTVEGYTF
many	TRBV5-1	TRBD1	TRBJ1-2	TGCGCCAGCAGGACTACCACAGGGGTCTATGGCTACACCTTC	CASRTTTGVYGYTF
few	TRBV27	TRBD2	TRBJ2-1	TGTGCCAGCAGTCTCCGGACTAGCGGGGGGGCTAATGAGCAGTTCTTC	CASSLRTSGGANEQFF
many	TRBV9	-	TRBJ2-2	TGTGCCAGCAGCGCAGTGAACACCGGGGAGCTGTTTTTT	CASSAVNTGELFF
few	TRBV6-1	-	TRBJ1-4	TGTGCCAGCAGCCAGAGGGGGGTTAATGAAAAACTGTTTTTT	CASSQRGVNEKLFF
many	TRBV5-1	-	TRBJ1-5	TGTGCCAGCAGTCTGGGAGGGGCGAGCAATCAGCCCCAGCATTTT	CASSLGGASNQPQHF
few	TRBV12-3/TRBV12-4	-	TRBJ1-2	TGTGCCAGCAGGCCTGACAGTATTGTCTATGGCTACACCTTC	CASRPDSIVYGYTF
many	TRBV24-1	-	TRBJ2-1	TGTGCCACCGCCGGGCATGGAGTAGCACATGAGCAGTTCTTC	CATAGHGVAHEQFF
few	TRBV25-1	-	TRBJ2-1	TGTGCCAGTTTACTAGCAAATGAGCAGTTCTTC	CASLLANEQFF
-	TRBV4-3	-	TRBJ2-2	TGCGCCAGCAGCCAAGATAGAGTCGAATTTCCCGGGGAGCTGTTTTTT	CASSQDRVEFPGELFF
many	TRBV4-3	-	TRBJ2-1	TGCGCCAGCAGCCGACAGACTGGGGAGCAGTTCTTC	CASSRQTGEQFF
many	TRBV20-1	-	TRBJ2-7	TGCAGTGCTAAACTAACCTACGAGCAGTACTTC	CSAKLTYEQYF
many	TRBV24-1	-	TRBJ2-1	TGTGCCACCAGTGATTTGCTGGGGGTTGGAAATGAGCAGTTCTTC	CATSDLLGVGNEQFF
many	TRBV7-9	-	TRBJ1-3	TGTGCCAGCAGCTCTCCTTCTGAACTGACTTTT	CASSSPSELTF